This is a list of T cell receptor beta chains from one sample in a study of OX40 agonist ivuxolimab in advanced cancers. The method was immunoSEQ multiplex PCR; TCRdb's version includes in-frame clones alone and lacks a portion of them. The sample shows approximately 28,000 clones, almost 85% of them seen only once. The sample was CD4+ or CD8+ T cells sorted from blood, taken in a trial of the OX40 agonist ivuxolimab. The source is an adult with an advanced solid tumor such as melanoma, head and neck, liver or kidney cancer. The CDR3 runs from the conserved cysteine through the conserved F or W. The D gene is left open where the match is weak. For some rows the clone size is stated as once, few or many, or as a class when expanded; others skip it.

CDR3aa	CDR3nt	v_gene	j_gene	d_gene	abundance
CASQNLGGVTGNQPQHF	TGTGCCAGCCAAAACCTGGGGGGGGTCACGGGCAATCAGCCCCAGCATTTT	TRBV11-2	TRBJ1-5	NA	NA
CASSLVGATYGYTF	TGTGCCAGCAGCTTAGTTGGAGCAACCTATGGCTACACCTTC	TRBV7-9	TRBJ1-2	NA	NA
CASSVGQGVSNYGYTF	TGTGCCAGCAGCGTTGGACAGGGAGTATCTAACTATGGCTACACCTTC	TRBV9	TRBJ1-2	TRBD1	NA
CAWSPDRGRGGEQYF	TGTGCCTGGAGCCCGGACAGGGGGCGAGGCGGCGAGCAGTACTTC	TRBV30	TRBJ2-7	TRBD1	NA
CASSIGSAGELFF	TGTGCCAGTAGTATAGGCAGCGCCGGGGAGCTGTTTTTT	TRBV19	TRBJ2-2	NA	NA
CASSITGSSYEQYF	TGTGCCAGTAGTATAACCGGCAGCTCCTACGAGCAGTACTTC	TRBV19	TRBJ2-7	NA	medium-sized
CASSTVSYEQYF	TGTGCCAGCAGCACCGTATCCTACGAGCAGTACTTC	TRBV5-3	TRBJ2-7	NA	NA
CASSVRGSYEQYF	TGTGCCAGCAGCGTAAGAGGCTCCTACGAGCAGTACTTC	TRBV9	TRBJ2-7	NA	NA
CASRAATQYF	TGTGCCAGCCGAGCGGCTACGCAGTATTTT	TRBV6-6	TRBJ2-3	NA	NA
CASSYERGRIDYEQYF	TGTGCCAGCAGCTACGAGAGGGGGCGCATTGACTACGAGCAGTACTTC	TRBV6-5	TRBJ2-7	TRBD1	once
CTSSQAGLIKTPQHF	TGCACCAGCAGCCAGGCCGGCCTAATCAAAACCCCCCAGCATTTT	TRBV1	TRBJ1-5	NA	NA
CALGSLGETQYF	TGTGCCTTGGGTAGCCTAGGGGAGACCCAGTACTTC	TRBV30	TRBJ2-5	NA	NA
CASSIGDRGHQPQHF	TGTGCCAGTAGTATAGGGGACAGGGGGCATCAGCCCCAGCATTTT	TRBV19	TRBJ1-5	TRBD1	NA
CATKAFGGQQETQYF	TGTGCCACCAAAGCGTTCGGGGGCCAACAAGAGACCCAGTACTTC	TRBV6-5	TRBJ2-5	NA	NA
CASSSKGQNTGELFF	TGTGCCAGCAGCTCCAAGGGACAGAACACCGGGGAGCTGTTTTTT	TRBV13	TRBJ2-2	NA	NA
CATLTGTGGFYGYTF	TGTGCCACTCTGACCGGGACAGGGGGCTTCTATGGCTACACCTTC	TRBV19	TRBJ1-2	TRBD1	NA
CASSLVGLGNEQFF	TGTGCCAGCAGCTTAGTAGGACTGGGAAATGAGCAGTTCTTC	TRBV11-2	TRBJ2-1	NA	NA
CASSEFPDGYEQYF	TGTGCCAGCAGTGAATTTCCTGACGGCTACGAGCAGTACTTC	TRBV6-1	TRBJ2-7	NA	NA
CASSPPTGGEAYNEQFF	TGCGCCAGCAGCCCCCCCACAGGGGGCGAAGCCTACAATGAGCAGTTCTTC	TRBV4-1	TRBJ2-1	TRBD1	NA
CASSDSPEAYEQYF	TGTGCCAGCAGTGACTCGCCGGAGGCCTACGAGCAGTACTTC	TRBV6-4	TRBJ2-7	NA	few
CASSLGGNTEAFF	TGCGCCAGCAGCTTGGGAGGGAACACTGAAGCTTTCTTT	TRBV5-1	TRBJ1-1	NA	few
CASSKARKGADEQYF	TGTGCCAGCAGCAAAGCGCGTAAGGGGGCGGATGAGCAGTACTTC	TRBV21-1	TRBJ2-7	NA	NA
CASVPGTAGPYEQYF	TGTGCCTCCGTGCCCGGGACCGCCGGCCCCTACGAGCAGTACTTC	TRBV7-6	TRBJ2-7	NA	few
CASSLGGGGFGYTF	TGTGCCAGCAGCTTGGGAGGAGGAGGATTCGGCTACACCTTC	TRBV5-6	TRBJ1-2	NA	once
CASSLSEVLEETQYF	TGTGCCAGCAGCTTATCTGAGGTTCTGGAAGAGACCCAGTACTTC	TRBV11-2	TRBJ2-5	NA	once
CASSYGSDRNEKLFF	TGTGCCAGCAGCTACGGGTCAGATCGAAATGAAAAACTGTTTTTT	TRBV7-8	TRBJ1-4	NA	NA
CANPQSRETQYF	TGTGCCAATCCCCAGAGTCGGGAGACCCAGTACTTC	TRBV2	TRBJ2-5	NA	NA
CASSFAGGDTDTQYF	TGCGCCAGCAGCTTCGCGGGGGGGGACACAGATACGCAGTATTTT	TRBV4-1	TRBJ2-3	TRBD2	NA
CASSLAQLAEFHNEQFF	TGTGCCAGCAGCTTAGCCCAACTAGCGGAGTTCCACAATGAGCAGTTCTTC	TRBV11-3	TRBJ2-1	TRBD2	NA
CASSWGTGYNEQFF	TGCGCCAGCTCTTGGGGGACAGGGTACAATGAGCAGTTCTTC	TRBV10-2	TRBJ2-1	TRBD1	once
CASSDPLAGGPDTQYF	TGTGCCAGCAGTGACCCACTAGCGGGGGGGCCAGATACGCAGTATTTT	TRBV6-1	TRBJ2-3	TRBD2	NA
CASSPRGSSYEQYF	TGTGCCAGCAGCCCTCGGGGGAGCTCCTACGAGCAGTACTTC	TRBV7-6	TRBJ2-7	NA	NA
CASSWTGALQETQYF	TGTGCCAGCAGCTGGACAGGGGCATTACAAGAGACCCAGTACTTC	TRBV5-6	TRBJ2-5	TRBD1	NA
CASSLIIEGQTDTQYF	TGCGCCAGCAGCCTCATAATTGAGGGCCAGACAGATACGCAGTATTTT	TRBV4-1	TRBJ2-3	NA	NA
CATVLGQGKLSEQYF	TGTGCTACTGTACTTGGACAGGGCAAACTTTCGGAGCAGTACTTC	TRBV2	TRBJ2-7	TRBD1	NA
CASSPPGTRSKNEQFF	TGTGCCAGCAGCCCCCCCGGGACTCGTTCCAAGAATGAGCAGTTCTTC	TRBV7-9	TRBJ2-1	NA	NA
CASSDPPRSNQPQHF	TGTGCCAGCAGTGACCCCCCTAGAAGCAATCAGCCCCAGCATTTT	TRBV28	TRBJ1-5	NA	NA
CASSQAPIGFNEQFF	TGTGCCAGCAGCCAAGCTCCCATCGGGTTCAATGAGCAGTTCTTC	TRBV14	TRBJ2-1	NA	NA
CASSGDRERELFF	TGCGCCAGCAGCGGAGACAGGGAAAGGGAGCTGTTTTTT	TRBV5-1	TRBJ2-2	TRBD1	NA